This T cell receptor beta chain appears in the sequencing data of a study of T-cell memory formation after mild COVID-19. Each CDR3 protein is one row after TCRdb ran MiXCR on the 5' RACE reads. The sample has 190,000 or so distinct CDR3 sequences, around a fifth seen once. Trimming removed 6 bases from V and 0 bases from J; junction bases left unmatched: 3. There are 16 residues in the CDR3. CDR1 is MGHRA and CDR2 is YSYEKL in the germline V gene. Sequencing input: PBMCs or a T cell subset sorted from them (not recorded which). The clonotype originates from an adult woman who had mild COVID-19 (a few samples of this study predate the infection). Cell type and time point are not known. V is TRBV4-1 and J is TRBJ1-4; 11 bases fit TRBD1. CDR3 amino acids: CASRDRGLATNEKLFF. DNA of the CDR3: TGCGCCAGCAGGGACAGGGGGCTTGCAACTAATGAAAAACTGTTTTTT.